What follows is one TCR beta chain and its context. Antigen: not known. These data belong to a study of CD8+ T cells in alopecia areata. The overall study: Those treated were given oral tofacitinib at 5 to 10 mg twice daily.

Once RNA had been extracted, it was reverse transcribed into cDNA to act as the sequencing template. This table comes from immunoSEQ multiplex PCR, and its TCRdb copy is limited to in-frame clones, with some not included. The sample carries 180,000 or so clones, about half recorded once. As for treatment: oral pan-JAK inhibitor, 5-10 mg twice daily. Germline CDR1 SGHAT, CDR2 FQDESV (reference sequence). V lost 1 base, J lost 0 bases, and 9 bases stayed unmatched. There are 17 residues in the CDR3. General study findings and limits: Resident alphabeta T-cell populations of normal skin are likewise subject to sequencing in scalp samples.

The chain is built from TRBV11-1 and TRBJ2-7; 7 nucleotides line up with TRBD1. The TCR sequence derives from a human donor with alopecia areata. The specimen comprised CD8+ T cells sorted from blood, sampled around week 52, from a patient treated with tofacitinib. CDR3 protein: CASSLDPSGDSSYEQYF. As DNA, the CDR3 is TGTGCCAGCAGCTTAGACCCTTCAGGGGACAGCTCCTACGAGCAGTACTTC.